A single T cell receptor beta chain is shown here with its context. The data were obtained in a study of cytotoxic CD8 clonotypes in ibrutinib-treated CLL. Sequencing was designed to attain a depth spanning 1 in 200,000 to 1 in 1 million T cells. Clones were sequenced by immunoSEQ multiplex PCR, and TCRdb holds only the in-frame ones, with some missing. Seen here are about 300,000 clones, 67% observed once, and the top ten hold approximately 6%. Germline V gives CDR1 MNHEY, CDR2 SVGAGI. The CDR3 runs to 16 residues. V was clipped by 0 bases and J by 5 bases; unmatched bases: 9. This specimen consisted of PBMCs, obtained after 36 months of ibrutinib treatment. This TCR was recovered from a human donor with chronic lymphocytic leukemia. This chain connects TRBV6-5 to TRBJ2-7; 8 bases match TRBD2. The CDR3 bases are TGTGCCAGCAGTTACTCCCGGAGAGCGGGAGCAAACGAGCAGTACTTC. Protein product: CASSYSRRAGANEQYF.